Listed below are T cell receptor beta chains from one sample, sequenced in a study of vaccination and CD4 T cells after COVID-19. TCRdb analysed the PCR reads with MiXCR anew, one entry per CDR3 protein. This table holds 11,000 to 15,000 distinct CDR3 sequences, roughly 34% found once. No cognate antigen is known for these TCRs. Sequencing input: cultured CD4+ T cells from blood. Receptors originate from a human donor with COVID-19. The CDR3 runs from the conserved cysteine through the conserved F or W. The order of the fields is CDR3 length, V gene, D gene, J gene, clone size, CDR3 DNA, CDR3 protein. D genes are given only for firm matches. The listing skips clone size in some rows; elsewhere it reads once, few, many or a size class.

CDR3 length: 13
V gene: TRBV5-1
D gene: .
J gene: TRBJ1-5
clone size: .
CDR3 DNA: TGCGCCAGCAGCTTGGGTGACAATCAGCCCCAGCATTTT
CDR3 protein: CASSLGDNQPQHF

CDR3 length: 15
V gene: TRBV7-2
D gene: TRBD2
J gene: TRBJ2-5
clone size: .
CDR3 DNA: TGTGCCAGCAGCTTAGGAGCGGGGGGAGGGGAGACCCAGTACTTC
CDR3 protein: CASSLGAGGGETQYF

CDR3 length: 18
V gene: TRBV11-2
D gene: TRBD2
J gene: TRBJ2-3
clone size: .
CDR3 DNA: TGTGCCAGCAGCTTAGCGGTAGCGGGGAAACGGGACACAGATACGCAGTATTTT
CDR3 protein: CASSLAVAGKRDTDTQYF

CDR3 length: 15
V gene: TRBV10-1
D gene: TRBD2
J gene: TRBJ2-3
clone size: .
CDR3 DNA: TGCGCCAGCAGTGAGATACGGGGGGGCGGGGATACGCAGTATTTT
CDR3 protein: CASSEIRGGGDTQYF

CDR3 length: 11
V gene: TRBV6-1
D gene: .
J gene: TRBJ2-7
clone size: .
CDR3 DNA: TGTGCCAGCACCCGTGAGCGGGAGCAGTACTTC
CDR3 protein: CASTREREQYF

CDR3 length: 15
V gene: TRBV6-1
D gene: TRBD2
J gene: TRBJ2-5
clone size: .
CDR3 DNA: TGTGCCAGCAGTCCACTAGCGGGGACCCAAGAGACCCAGTACTTC
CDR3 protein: CASSPLAGTQETQYF

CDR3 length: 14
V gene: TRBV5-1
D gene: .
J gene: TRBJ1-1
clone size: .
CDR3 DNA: TGCGCCAGCAGCAGATCAGGGGAGAACACTGAAGCTTTCTTT
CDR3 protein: CASSRSGENTEAFF

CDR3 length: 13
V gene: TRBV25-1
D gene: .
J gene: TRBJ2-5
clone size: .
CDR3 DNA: TGTGCCAGCAGTGAACTGAGCACAGAGACCCAGTACTTC
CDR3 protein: CASSELSTETQYF

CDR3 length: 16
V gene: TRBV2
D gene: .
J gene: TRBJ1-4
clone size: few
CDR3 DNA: TGTGCCAGCAGCGGCGAGTTGGCAGGGATTAATGAAAAACTGTTTTTT
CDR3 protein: CASSGELAGINEKLFF

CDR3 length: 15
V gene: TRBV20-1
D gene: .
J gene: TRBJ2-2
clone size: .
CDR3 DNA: TGCAGTGCGCCCCCGGCAGGGAAGACCACCGGGGAGCTGTTTTTT
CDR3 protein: CSAPPAGKTTGELFF

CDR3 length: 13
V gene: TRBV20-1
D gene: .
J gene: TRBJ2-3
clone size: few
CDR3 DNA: TGCAGTGCCGGGACCAGGGTGACAGATACGCAGTATTTT
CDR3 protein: CSAGTRVTDTQYF

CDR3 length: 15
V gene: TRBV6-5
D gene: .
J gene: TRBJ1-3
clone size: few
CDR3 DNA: TGTGCCAGCAGTTACCCGAGGAGCTCTGGAAACACCATATATTTT
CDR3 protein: CASSYPRSSGNTIYF

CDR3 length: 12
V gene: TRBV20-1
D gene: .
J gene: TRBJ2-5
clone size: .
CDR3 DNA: TGCAGTGCTAGCTGGCAACAAGAGACCCAGTACTTC
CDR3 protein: CSASWQQETQYF

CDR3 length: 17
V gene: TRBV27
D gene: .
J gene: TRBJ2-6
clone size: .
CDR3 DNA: TGTGCCAGCAGTCCCTTCGGGATGTTGTCTGGGGCCAACGTCCTGACTTTC
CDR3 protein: CASSPFGMLSGANVLTF

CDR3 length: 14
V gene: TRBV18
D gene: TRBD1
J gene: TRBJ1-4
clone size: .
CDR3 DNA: TGTGCCAGCTCACCTGGCAGGGGGAATGAAAAACTGTTTTTT
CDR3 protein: CASSPGRGNEKLFF

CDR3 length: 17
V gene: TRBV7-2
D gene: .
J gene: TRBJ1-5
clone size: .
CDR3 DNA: TGTGCCAGCAGCTTAAGAAGGCAGGGAGGGTCGGGGGAGCCCCAGCATTTT
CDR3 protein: CASSLRRQGGSGEPQHF

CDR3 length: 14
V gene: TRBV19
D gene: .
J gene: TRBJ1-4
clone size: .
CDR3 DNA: TGTGCCAGTAGGGGTGCTGCCGTCCGTGAAAAACTGTTTTTT
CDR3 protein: CASRGAAVREKLFF

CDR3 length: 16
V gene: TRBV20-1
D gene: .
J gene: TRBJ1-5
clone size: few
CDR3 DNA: TGCAGTGCCCTAGGGACACCCGTGAATAGCAATCAGCCCCAGCATTTT
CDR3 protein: CSALGTPVNSNQPQHF

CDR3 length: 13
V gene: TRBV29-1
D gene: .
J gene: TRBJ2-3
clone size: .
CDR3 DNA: TGCAGCGTTGAGGTGGACAGCACAGATACGCAGTATTTT
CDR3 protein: CSVEVDSTDTQYF

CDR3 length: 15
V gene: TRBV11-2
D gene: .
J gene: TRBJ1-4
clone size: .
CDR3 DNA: TGTGCCAGCAGCCCTAGGGGGGCAACTAATGAAAAACTGTTTTTT
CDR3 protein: CASSPRGATNEKLFF

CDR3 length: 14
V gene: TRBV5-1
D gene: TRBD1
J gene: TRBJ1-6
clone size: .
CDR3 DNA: TGCGCCAGCAGCTCGACAGGGACTAATTCACCCCTCCACTTT
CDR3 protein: CASSSTGTNSPLHF

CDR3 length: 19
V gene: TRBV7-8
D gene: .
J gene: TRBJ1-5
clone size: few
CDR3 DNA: TGTGCCAGCAGCCCTCCCCAGGGGCCCGGGGGATATAGCAATCAGCCCCAGCATTTT
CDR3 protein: CASSPPQGPGGYSNQPQHF

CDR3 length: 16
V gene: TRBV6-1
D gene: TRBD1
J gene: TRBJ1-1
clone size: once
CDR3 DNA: TGTGCCAGCAGTGGTGGGACAGGGCGTCGAAACACTGAAGCTTTCTTT
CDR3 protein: CASSGGTGRRNTEAFF

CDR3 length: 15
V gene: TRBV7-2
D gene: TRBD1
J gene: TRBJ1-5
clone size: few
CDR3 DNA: TGTGCCAAGGTGGAGGGGGCCGGTGGCAATCAGCCCCAGCATTTT
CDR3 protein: CAKVEGAGGNQPQHF

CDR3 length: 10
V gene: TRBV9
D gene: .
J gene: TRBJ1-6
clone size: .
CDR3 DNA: TGTGCTCCCAGCCATTCACCCCTCCACTTT
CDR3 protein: CAPSHSPLHF

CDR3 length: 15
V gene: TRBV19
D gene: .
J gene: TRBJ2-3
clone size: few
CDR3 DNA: TGTGCCAGTAGTATAGGACAGACAAGCACAGATACGCAGTATTTT
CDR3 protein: CASSIGQTSTDTQYF

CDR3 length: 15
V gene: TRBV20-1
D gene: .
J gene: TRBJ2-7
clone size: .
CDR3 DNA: TGCAGTGCTTCCCAGACAGGACGAGGGCCCTACGAGCAGTACTTC
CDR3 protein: CSASQTGRGPYEQYF

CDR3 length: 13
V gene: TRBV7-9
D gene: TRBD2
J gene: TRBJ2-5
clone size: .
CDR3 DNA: TGTGCCAGCGGACCGACTAGCCGAGAGACCCAGTACTTC
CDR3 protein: CASGPTSRETQYF

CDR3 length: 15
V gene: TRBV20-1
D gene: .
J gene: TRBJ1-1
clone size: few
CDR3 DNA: TGCAGTGCTAGAGCGACAGAGGCTATGAACACTGAAGCTTTCTTT
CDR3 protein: CSARATEAMNTEAFF

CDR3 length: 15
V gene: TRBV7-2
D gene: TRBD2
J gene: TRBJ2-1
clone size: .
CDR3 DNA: TGTGCCAGCAGCACTCAAAGCGGGGGTATGGATGAGCAGTTCTTC
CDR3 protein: CASSTQSGGMDEQFF

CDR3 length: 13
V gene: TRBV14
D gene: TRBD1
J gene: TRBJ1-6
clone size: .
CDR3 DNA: TGTGCCAGCAGCCTTGACAGGGAAGGACCCCTCCACTTT
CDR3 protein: CASSLDREGPLHF

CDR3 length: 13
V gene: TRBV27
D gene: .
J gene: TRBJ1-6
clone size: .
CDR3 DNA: TGTGCCAGCAGTCTACCCGAGGGGAGCCTCCTCCACTTT
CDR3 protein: CASSLPEGSLLHF

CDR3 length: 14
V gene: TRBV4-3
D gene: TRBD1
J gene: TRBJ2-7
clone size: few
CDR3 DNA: TGCGCCAGCAGCCTTCGCAGGGGGTGGTACGAGCAGTACTTC
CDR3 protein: CASSLRRGWYEQYF

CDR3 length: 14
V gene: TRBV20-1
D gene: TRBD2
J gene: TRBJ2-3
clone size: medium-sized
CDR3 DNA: TGCAGTGCTTCTCTGGCGGGGGGCACAGATACGCAGTATTTT
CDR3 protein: CSASLAGGTDTQYF

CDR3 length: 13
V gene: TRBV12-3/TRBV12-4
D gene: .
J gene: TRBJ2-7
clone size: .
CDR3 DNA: TGTGCCAGCAGTTTCCGGCCACCCTACGAGCAGTACTTC
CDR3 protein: CASSFRPPYEQYF

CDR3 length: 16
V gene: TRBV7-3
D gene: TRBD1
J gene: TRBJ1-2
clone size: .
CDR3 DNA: TGTGCCAGCAGCTTGATGGGACAGGGGGTGACTTATGGCTACACCTTC
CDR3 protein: CASSLMGQGVTYGYTF

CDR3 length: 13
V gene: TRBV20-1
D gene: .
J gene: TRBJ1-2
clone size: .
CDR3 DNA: TGCAGTGCTAGAGATCAACGGTCCTATGGCTACACCTTC
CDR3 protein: CSARDQRSYGYTF

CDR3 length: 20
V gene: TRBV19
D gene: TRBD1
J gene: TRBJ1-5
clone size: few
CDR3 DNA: TGTGCCAGTAGTATAGGGTTTGGCGGGACAGGACCCTCGCTCATGCAGCCCCAGCATTTT
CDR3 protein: CASSIGFGGTGPSLMQPQHF

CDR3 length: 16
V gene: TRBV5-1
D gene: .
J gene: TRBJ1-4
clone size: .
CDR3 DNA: TGCGCCAGCAGCCCGACGGGACCGCCGAATCGGGAAAAACTGTTTTTT
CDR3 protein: CASSPTGPPNREKLFF

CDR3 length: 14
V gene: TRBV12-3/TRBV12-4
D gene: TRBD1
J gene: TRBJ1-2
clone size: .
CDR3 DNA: TGTGCCAGCAGCCCGGACAGGGGAAAAAGTGGCTACACCTTC
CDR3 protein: CASSPDRGKSGYTF

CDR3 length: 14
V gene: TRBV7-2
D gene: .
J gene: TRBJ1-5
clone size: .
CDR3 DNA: TGTGCCAGCAGCTTAGCCGGAGTGAATCAGCCCCAGCATTTT
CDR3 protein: CASSLAGVNQPQHF

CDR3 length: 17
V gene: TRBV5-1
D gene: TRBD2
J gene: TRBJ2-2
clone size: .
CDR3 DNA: TGCGCCAGCAGCGGGGGACTAGCGGGCTTGAACACCGGGGAGCTGTTTTTT
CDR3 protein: CASSGGLAGLNTGELFF